This entry is about one TCR beta chain. CDR1 is MNHEY, CDR2 SVGAGI, per germline. Trimming took off 4 bases at V and 3 bases at J, with 18 bases between the two ends. The length of the CDR3 is 16 residues. The data were obtained in a study of patients and donors after allogeneic stem cell transplantation. From the RT-PCR reads, TCRdb called clonotypes with MiXCR, one entry per CDR3 protein. The data contain 200,000 to 250,000 distinct CDR3 sequences, roughly 15% of them singletons. Sequencing was done on a sample of blood, either unsorted or a sorted T cell fraction (not recorded which). This sequence was found in a human donor who was either an allogeneic HSCT recipient or a stem cell or donor lymphocyte infusion donor (not recorded which). It is not recorded whose cells these are; they may come from a transplant donor. V gene TRBV6-5 combines with J gene TRBJ2-5, with D perhaps given as TRBD1 or TRBD2 (5 bases each). CDR3 nucleotide sequence: TGTGCCAGCAGTTCCTTCGGGGCGGGCCCAAAAGAGACCCAGTACTTC. Translating it yields CASSSFGAGPKETQYF.